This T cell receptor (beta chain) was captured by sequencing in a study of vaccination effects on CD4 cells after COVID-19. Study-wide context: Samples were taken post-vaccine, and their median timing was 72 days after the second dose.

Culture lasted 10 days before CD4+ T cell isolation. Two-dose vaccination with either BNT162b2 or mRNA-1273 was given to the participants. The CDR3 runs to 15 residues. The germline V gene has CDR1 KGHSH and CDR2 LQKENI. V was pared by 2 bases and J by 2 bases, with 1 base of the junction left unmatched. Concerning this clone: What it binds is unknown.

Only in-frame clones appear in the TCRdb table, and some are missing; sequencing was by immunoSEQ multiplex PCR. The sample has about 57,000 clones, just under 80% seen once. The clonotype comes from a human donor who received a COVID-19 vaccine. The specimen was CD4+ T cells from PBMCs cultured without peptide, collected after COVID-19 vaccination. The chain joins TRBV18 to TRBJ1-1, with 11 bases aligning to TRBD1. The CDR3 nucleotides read TGTGCCAGCTCACCAGGACAGGGGGCAAACACTGAAGCTTTCTTT. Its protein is CASSPGQGANTEAFF.